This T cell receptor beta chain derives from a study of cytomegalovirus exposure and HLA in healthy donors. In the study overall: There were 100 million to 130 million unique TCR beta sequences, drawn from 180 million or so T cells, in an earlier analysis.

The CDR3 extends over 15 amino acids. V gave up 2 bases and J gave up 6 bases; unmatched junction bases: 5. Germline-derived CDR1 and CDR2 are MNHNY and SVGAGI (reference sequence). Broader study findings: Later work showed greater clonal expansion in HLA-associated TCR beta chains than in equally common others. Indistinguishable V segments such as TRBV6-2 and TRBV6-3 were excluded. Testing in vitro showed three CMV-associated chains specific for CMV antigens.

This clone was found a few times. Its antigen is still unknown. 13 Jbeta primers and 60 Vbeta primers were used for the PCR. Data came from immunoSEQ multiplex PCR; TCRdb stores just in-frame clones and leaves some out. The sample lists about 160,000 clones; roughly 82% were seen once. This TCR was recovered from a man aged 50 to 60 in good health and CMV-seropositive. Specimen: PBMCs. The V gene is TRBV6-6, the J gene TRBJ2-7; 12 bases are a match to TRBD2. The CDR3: CASSYGTSGLFEQYF. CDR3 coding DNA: TGTGCCAGCAGTTACGGGACTAGCGGGCTCTTCGAGCAGTACTTC.